A single sample gave rise to the 7 T cell receptor beta chains below, sequenced in a study of T cells after yellow fever vaccination. TCRdb redid the calling of the 5' RACE reads with MiXCR, one entry per CDR3 protein. Seen here are about 300,000 distinct CDR3 sequences, 8.5% to 10% observed once, and the top ten hold 3% to 4%. This specimen was CD4+ T cells sorted from PBMCs, taken 5 days after the yellow fever booster vaccination. The receptors were gathered from a man younger than 30 who received the YFV17D yellow fever vaccine.

This clonotype was recorded a few times. This sequence joins TRBV2 and TRBJ2-1; the D call may be TRBD1 or TRBD2 (5 bases each). The CDR3 sequence is 16 residues long. Trimming shortened V by 5 bases and J by 4 bases, and 18 bases separated the two germline ends. CDR1 and CDR2 (germline): SNHLY, FYNNEI. CDR3 sequence: CASSRGNSQKYNEQFF. The CDR3, as DNA: TGTGCCAGCAGTCGGGGCAACTCACAGAAATACAATGAGCAGTTCTTC.

The chain recombines TRBV5-1 with TRBJ1-2, with no clear D. Germline V gene lookup returns CDR1 SGHRS and CDR2 YFSETQ. The CDR3 covers 14 residues. The V end lost 0 bases, the J end lost 1 base, and 7 bases lay between the germline ends. CDR3 region: CASSLDPVNYGYTF. The CDR3 region has the DNA TGCGCCAGCAGCTTGGATCCCGTTAACTATGGCTACACCTTC.

This clonotype came up many times. The rearrangement links TRBV14 to TRBJ1-1, with D hard to call. CDR1 is SGHDN and CDR2 is FVKESK in the germline V gene. The CDR3 is 13 amino acids. The germline V and J ends were trimmed by 1 base and 1 base, with 4 bases remaining between them. The CDR3, as DNA: TGTGCCAGCAGCCAAGTAACGAACACTGAAGCTTTCTTT. It is translated as CASSQVTNTEAFF.

This sequence joins TRBV18 and TRBJ1-1; no definite D call. CDR3 length: 13 residues. V was clipped by 6 bases and J by 1 base, with 9 bases between them. CDR1 KGHSH and CDR2 LQKENI come from the germline V gene. Here the CDR3 DNA reads TGTGCCAGCTCCGCTGACCCGAACACTGAAGCTTTCTTT. This gives the protein CASSADPNTEAFF.

There are many counts of this clonotype. The rearrangement joins TRBV3-1 to TRBJ2-7; D ambiguous. The ends were cut back, 3 bases at V and 0 bases at J, with 9 bases in the middle. CDR1 LGHDT and CDR2 YNNKEL come from the germline V gene (reference sequence). The CDR3 spans 14 residues. CDR3 DNA sequence: TGTGCCAGCAGCCAGGGCCATAGCTCCTACGAGCAGTACTTC. It encodes CASSQGHSSYEQYF.

This clonotype was detected only a few times. This chain links TRBV15 with TRBJ2-3; D might be TRBD1 or TRBD2, each matching 5 bases. V lost 0 bases and J 1 base, leaving 17 bases between the germline ends. Germline V CDR1 and CDR2: LNHNV, YYDKDF (reference sequence). There are 18 residues in the CDR3. The CDR3 spells CATSRELWGFGGTDTQYF. The CDR3 nucleotides read TGTGCCACCAGCAGAGAGCTCTGGGGGTTTGGGGGCACAGATACGCAGTATTTT.

This clonotype was counted ten times or more. The V call is TRBV6-1, the J call TRBJ2-6; D not resolved. V gave up 8 bases and J gave up 0 bases, with 11 bases separating them. This CDR3 is built from 15 residues. CDR1 MNHNS and CDR2 SASEGT come from the germline V gene. This chain's CDR3 is CASCSALSGANVLTF. CDR3 sequence (DNA): TGTGCCAGCTGTTCGGCCCTCTCTGGGGCCAACGTCCTGACTTTC.